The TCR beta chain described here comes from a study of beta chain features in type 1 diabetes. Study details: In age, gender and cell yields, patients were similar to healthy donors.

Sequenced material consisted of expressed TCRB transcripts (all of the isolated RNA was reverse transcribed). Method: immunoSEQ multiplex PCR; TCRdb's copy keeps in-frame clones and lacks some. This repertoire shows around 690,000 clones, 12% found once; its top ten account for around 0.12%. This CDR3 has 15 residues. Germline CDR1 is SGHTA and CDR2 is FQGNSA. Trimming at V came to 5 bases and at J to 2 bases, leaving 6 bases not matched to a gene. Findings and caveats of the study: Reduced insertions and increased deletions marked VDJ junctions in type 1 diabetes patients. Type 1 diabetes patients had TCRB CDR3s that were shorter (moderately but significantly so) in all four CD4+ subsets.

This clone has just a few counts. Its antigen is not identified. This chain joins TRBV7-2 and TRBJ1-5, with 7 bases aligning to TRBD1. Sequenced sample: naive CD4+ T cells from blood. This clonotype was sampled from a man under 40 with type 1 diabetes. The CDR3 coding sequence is TGTGCCAGCAGCCGGACAGGCCGCGGCAATCAGCCCCAGCATTTT. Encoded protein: CASSRTGRGNQPQHF.